What follows describes a single TCR beta chain. These data come from a study of technical replicates of blood from a handful of donors. Germline V lookup: CDR1 LNHDA, CDR2 SQIVND (reference sequence). This CDR3 comprises 15 residues. J lost 6 bases, V lost 2 bases, and 7 bases had no gene match. Assay used: immunoSEQ multiplex PCR; TCRdb lists only in-frame clones, some missing. The table has fewer than 80,000 clones, over 85% seen once. The chain joins TRBV19 to TRBJ2-5; 9 bases are a match to TRBD2. Specimen: PBMCs. The sequence came from a human donor in good health. Some clones in this sample may be carry-over from other donors' samples. The CDR3 loop reads CASSISGTSLQTQYF. CDR3 coding DNA: TGTGCCAGTAGTATATCCGGGACTAGCTTGCAGACCCAGTACTTC.